A single sample gave rise to the 23 T cell receptor beta chains below, sequenced in a study of T cells in Graves' hyperthyroidism and ophthalmopathy (dated by TCRdb to the late 2010s). Library method: multiplex PCR. Sequenced on an Illumina HiSeq 2000. The TCR beta CDR3 regions were amplified from the RNA transcripts. The TCR CDR3 was subjected to a first round of RT-PCR using the HTBI primer set and the Qiagen OneStep RT-PCR kit. TCRdb's own reprocessing of the public reads used fastp at Q25 and MiXCR and kept productive beta chains. Rows are combined by CDR3 protein, so each entry shows the most common genes and DNA. The sample table records hundreds of thousands of distinct CDR3 sequences; nearly 20% of these occur just once. The leading ten clones occupy about 50% of the sample. The sequenced sample consisted of blood. The receptors derive from a man between 35 and 55 years old with Graves' ophthalmopathy.

The genes are TRBV20-1 and TRBJ1-5; 7 bases align to TRBD1. V was clipped by 4 bases and J by 1 base; unmatched bases: 13. The CDR3 length is 17 residues. Looked up from germline, CDR1 is DFQATT and CDR2 is SNEGSKA (reference sequence). In DNA form, the CDR3 reads TGCAGTGCTACCCCGACAGGGCCCTGGGGAAGCAATCAGCCCCAGCATTTT. Translation gives CSATPTGPWGSNQPQHF.

At least ten counts were recorded for this clonotype. The chain couples TRBV7-6 to TRBJ2-1; 14 bases are shared with TRBD2. With 6 bases clipped from V and 9 bases from J, the junction kept 10 bases outside the gene matches. The CDR3 is 16 residues long. Germline CDR1 reads SGHVS; CDR2 reads FNYEAQ. The CDR3 nucleotides are TGTGCCAGCAGTTACGGGACTAGCGGGAGTAATGGTGAGCAGTTCTTC. Translation: CASSYGTSGSNGEQFF. The full variable domain, with the rest looked up from reference TRBV7-6 and TRBJ2-1, is GAGVSQSPRYKVTKRGQDVALRCDPISGHVSLYWYRQALGQGPEFLTYFNYEAQQDKSGLPNDRFSAERPEGSISTLTIQRTEQRDSAMYRCASSYGTSGSNGEQFFGPGTRLTVL.

The sample holds many counts of this clonotype. The rearrangement uses TRBV10-3 and TRBJ2-5; TRBD2 matches 10 bases. The CDR3 spans 14 residues. Germline assignment: CDR1 ENHRY and CDR2 SYGVKD. The V gene end was trimmed by 6 bases and the J gene end by 4 bases; junction bases not matched to a gene: 5. Written as DNA, the CDR3 is TGTGCCATCAGCTACCTAGCGGGAGCAGAGACCCAGTACTTC. Translation gives CAISYLAGAETQYF.

This clonotype was detected ten times or more. The rearrangement joins TRBV10-3 to TRBJ2-7; 9 nucleotides align to TRBD2. Losses at the gene ends were 3 bases for V and 2 bases for J; bases not matched to a gene: 2. The germline V gene encodes CDR1 ENHRY and CDR2 SYGVKD. This CDR3 is 14 amino acids long. CDR3 protein: CAISDPSGAYEQYF. Written as DNA, the CDR3 is TGTGCCATCAGTGATCCTAGCGGGGCCTACGAGCAGTACTTC.

Ten or more counts support this clonotype. The V call is TRBV2, the J call TRBJ2-1; 16 positions agree with TRBD2. V was clipped by 4 bases and J by 6 bases; unmatched bases: 6. Germline CDR1 reads SNHLY; CDR2 reads FYNNEI. The CDR3 spans 17 residues. CDR3 in amino acids: CASSAGTSGRAPNEQFF. In DNA, the CDR3 is TGTGCCAGCAGTGCCGGGACTAGCGGGAGGGCCCCCAATGAGCAGTTCTTC.

This clonotype was counted only a few times. A clone one base away is much larger, so this may be a read error. The chain is built from TRBV11-2 and TRBJ2-5; D possibly corresponds to TRBD2 (5 bases). The V gene's germline CDR1 is SGHAT and CDR2 FQNNGV. V was shortened by 6 bases and J by 9 bases, with 17 bases between the two germline ends. CDR3 length: 13 residues. CDR3: CASSVSWAEAQYF. In DNA, the CDR3 is TGTGCCAGCAGTGTAAGCTGGGCGGAGGCCCAGTACTTC.

At least ten counts were recorded for this clonotype. The genes are TRBV28 and TRBJ1-1; 8 nucleotides match TRBD1. V lost 5 bases, J lost 7 bases, and 9 bases stayed unmatched. There are 14 residues in the CDR3. Germline CDR1 and CDR2: MDHEN and SYDVKM. This CDR3 reads CASSQIGQGLEAFF. The CDR3 nucleotides read TGTGCCAGCAGTCAGATTGGACAGGGACTTGAAGCTTTCTTT.

This clonotype was recorded at least ten times. The V gene is TRBV5-1, the J gene TRBJ2-3; 8 bases are a match to TRBD2. CDR3 length: 17 residues. The germline CDR1 and CDR2 sequences are SGHRS and YFSETQ. V was clipped by 3 bases and J by 6 bases; unmatched bases: 15. The chain's CDR3 is CASSSPLYRGGSDTQYF. In DNA, the CDR3 is TGCGCCAGCAGCTCGCCCCTCTATCGGGGGGGCTCCGATACGCAGTATTTT.

This clonotype occurred a few times. The chain links TRBV12-3 or TRBV12-4 to TRBJ2-1; D uncertain. The CDR3 is made up of 14 amino acids. Trimming took off 6 bases at V and 0 bases at J, with 9 bases between the two ends. CDR3 region: CASRNYSSYNEQFF. CDR3 sequence (DNA): TGTGCCAGCAGGAACTATTCCTCCTACAATGAGCAGTTCTTC.

The rearrangement joins TRBV2 to TRBJ2-7; the D gene is possibly TRBD2 (6 bases). CDR3 size: 14 residues. Germline CDR1 SNHLY, CDR2 FYNNEI. Trimming removed 1 base from V and 3 bases from J, with 10 bases in between. The CDR3 nucleotides read TGTGCCAGCAGTGAAGATAACGGGAGCTACGAGCAGTACTTC. Translation gives CASSEDNGSYEQYF.

This clonotype was seen a handful of times. The V and J genes are TRBV15 and TRBJ2-7; tentatively, D is TRBD1 (6 bases). V was pared by 0 bases and J by 2 bases, with 14 bases between. This CDR3 is built from 16 residues. In germline, CDR1 is LNHNV, CDR2 YYDKDF (reference sequence). CDR3 bases: TGTGCCACCAGCAGAGATCATGGACAGTCAACCTACGAGCAGTACTTC. Its translation is CATSRDHGQSTYEQYF.

This clonotype was seen a few times. This rearrangement joins TRBV19 to TRBJ2-5, with D perhaps matching TRBD1 (7 bases). CDR1 LNHDA and CDR2 SQIVND come from the germline V gene (reference sequence). The CDR3 is 16 amino acids. Trimming pared 4 bases from V and 2 bases from J, leaving 17 bases between. CDR3 loop: CASSNGGQIKQETQYF. The CDR3 region has the DNA TGTGCCAGTAGTAACGGGGGACAGATAAAACAAGAGACCCAGTACTTC.

The rearrangement links TRBV19 to TRBJ2-2; TRBD2 might be the D (6 bases). The V end lost 7 bases, the J end lost 4 bases, and 13 bases lay between the germline ends. The length of the CDR3 is 14 residues. Per the germline V gene, CDR1 is LNHDA and CDR2 is SQIVND (reference sequence). CDR3 coding DNA: TGTGCCAGTAAGCCGGGAGAGGCCACCGGGGAGCTGTTTTTT. Translation gives CASKPGEATGELFF.

The chain employs TRBV20-1 and TRBJ2-3; D is possibly TRBD2 (6 bases). Germline V lookup: CDR1 DFQATT, CDR2 SNEGSKA (reference sequence). There are 15 residues in the CDR3. Trimming pared 1 base from V and 2 bases from J, leaving 13 bases between. CDR3 loop: CSARGTGGATDTQYF. CDR3 sequence (DNA): TGCAGTGCTAGAGGTACTGGCGGGGCCACAGATACGCAGTATTTT.

This clonotype was counted at least ten times. The DNA of the CDR3 is TGTGCCAGCAGAGGGGAGCGGAGAAGCTCCTACGAGCAGTACTTC. It encodes CASRGERRSSYEQYF. The chain links TRBV2 to TRBJ2-7; D is possibly TRBD1 or TRBD2 (5 bases each). V dropped 6 bases and J dropped 0 bases, with 15 bases sitting between them. Germline CDR1 SNHLY, CDR2 FYNNEI. The CDR3 runs to 15 residues.

J is TRBJ1-1 and V is TRBV7-3; D gene uncertain. CDR3 length: 14 amino acids. Trimming shortened V by 0 bases and J by 7 bases, and 12 bases separated the two germline ends. Germline V CDR1 and CDR2: SGHTA, FQGTGA. The CDR3 DNA sequence: TGTGCCAGCAGCTTAACTTCCACTACTTTTGAAGCTTTCTTT. This encodes CASSLTSTTFEAFF.

This clonotype has a handful of counts. The chain recombines TRBV30 with TRBJ1-5, with D possibly TRBD1 on 6 matching bases. With 0 bases removed from V and 6 bases from J, the gap between germline ends came to 15 bases. The CDR3 has 15 amino acids. CDR1 is GTSNPN and CDR2 is SVGIG in the germline V gene (reference sequence). CDR3 residues: CAWSVRGRGGQPQHF. CDR3 nucleotides: TGTGCCTGGAGTGTACGGGGCAGGGGCGGTCAGCCCCAGCATTTT.

The chain employs TRBV13 and TRBJ1-2, with a possible D match to TRBD1 (5 bases). Deletions cut 5 bases from V and 8 bases from J, with 18 bases between. The CDR3 spans 14 residues. The V gene's germline CDR1 is PRHDT and CDR2 FYEKMQ (reference sequence). CDR3 amino acids: CASSPGHGRGGYTF. CDR3 DNA: TGTGCCAGCAGCCCAGGACACGGGAGGGGAGGCTACACCTTC.

This clonotype was detected many times. V is TRBV5-1 and J is TRBJ2-3, with 9 bases identical to TRBD2. The CDR3 covers 16 residues. V dropped 0 bases and J dropped 2; count of bases not matched to a gene: 4. In germline, CDR1 is SGHRS, CDR2 YFSETQ. The CDR3 protein is CASSLGASGITDTQYF. The CDR3 DNA reads TGCGCCAGCAGCTTGGGGGCTAGCGGGATCACAGATACGCAGTATTTT.

This clonotype was counted between two and nine times. The chain couples TRBV2 to TRBJ1-2; 10 nucleotides line up with TRBD1. Germline trimming cut 1 base from V and 14 bases from J; bases unmatched to any gene: 7. In germline, CDR1 is SNHLY, CDR2 FYNNEI. This CDR3 comprises 13 residues. For the CDR3, the DNA is TGTGCCAGCAGTGAAGTTAGACAGGGGGCATATACCTTC. Translating gives CASSEVRQGAYTF.

This clonotype was seen repeatedly, ten times or more. The rearrangement joins TRBV5-1 to TRBJ1-1; 7 positions match TRBD1. Trimming at V came to 2 bases and at J to 4 bases, leaving 5 bases not matched to a gene. The CDR3 contains 14 residues. CDR1 and CDR2 (germline): SGHRS, YFSETQ. The CDR3, as DNA: TGCGCCAGCAGCTTATCGACAGGGACCACTGAAGCTTTCTTT. This codes for CASSLSTGTTEAFF.

Concerning this clonotype itself: Being one base from a much bigger clone, this may be a read error. The chain recombines TRBV2 with TRBJ1-1; D is perhaps TRBD1 (5 bases). Trimming stripped 7 bases from V and 5 bases from J, with 20 bases between. Germline CDR1 SNHLY, CDR2 FYNNEI. The CDR3 spans 15 residues. CDR3 nucleotides: TGTGCCAGCAAGAACGAGGGGCGGGGAGGGACTGAAGCTTTCTTT. Amino acid sequence: CASKNEGRGGTEAFF.

The chain employs TRBV3-1 and TRBJ1-2; D uncertain. The CDR3 contains 14 residues. Germline lookup yields CDR1 LGHDT and CDR2 YNNKEL (reference sequence). The germline V and J ends were trimmed by 0 bases and 1 base, with 6 bases remaining between them. The CDR3 reads CASSQDTLNYGYTF. CDR3 DNA: TGTGCCAGCAGCCAAGATACCCTTAACTATGGCTACACCTTC.